This TCR beta chain is from a study of radiotherapy plus CTLA-4 blockade in lung cancer. Here immunoSEQ multiplex PCR was the method, and the copy in TCRdb shows in-frame clones only, minus some. The table lists 70,000 to 90,000 clones, about 87% of them singletons, with around 0.87% in the top ten. The material was peripheral blood, obtained from a patient treated with radiotherapy plus ipilimumab. The clonotype was recovered from a human donor with non-small cell lung cancer who had stable disease on radiotherapy plus ipilimumab.

CDR3 sequence reads: CASSPRVAGARDTQYF. The CDR3 DNA follows: TGTGCCAGCAGTCCCCGGGTAGCGGGAGCCAGGGATACGCAGTATTTT. The rearrangement uses TRBV27 and TRBJ2-3; TRBD2 matches at 9 bases. With 5 bases clipped from V and 6 bases from J, the junction kept 12 bases outside the gene matches. The germline CDR1 and CDR2 sequences are MNHEY and SMNVEV (reference sequence). CDR3 length: 16 amino acids.